This T cell receptor (beta chain) came from a study of T cell responses to AZD1222 COVID-19 vaccine. Findings and limits, study-wide: Donors skewed white British and female; clonal diversity was possibly underestimated.

V was shortened by 4 bases and J by 8 bases, with 26 bases between the two germline ends. Germline V gene sequence: CDR1 GTSNPN, CDR2 SVGIG (reference sequence). The CDR3 extends over 16 amino acids. Clones were read by immunoSEQ multiplex PCR, and TCRdb kept only the in-frame ones, dropping some. This sample has about 85,000 clones, with less than 95% found just once. This clone turned up a few times. Its antigen remains unknown. The V and J genes are TRBV30 and TRBJ1-2; D is unresolved. This TCR derives from an adult who received the AZD1222 COVID-19 vaccine. The starting material was peripheral blood, obtained 28 days after the second AZD1222 dose. The CDR3 loop reads CAWKGVALTYLQGYTF. Written as DNA, the CDR3 is TGTGCCTGGAAGGGAGTGGCCTTGACCTACCTTCAGGGCTACACCTTC.